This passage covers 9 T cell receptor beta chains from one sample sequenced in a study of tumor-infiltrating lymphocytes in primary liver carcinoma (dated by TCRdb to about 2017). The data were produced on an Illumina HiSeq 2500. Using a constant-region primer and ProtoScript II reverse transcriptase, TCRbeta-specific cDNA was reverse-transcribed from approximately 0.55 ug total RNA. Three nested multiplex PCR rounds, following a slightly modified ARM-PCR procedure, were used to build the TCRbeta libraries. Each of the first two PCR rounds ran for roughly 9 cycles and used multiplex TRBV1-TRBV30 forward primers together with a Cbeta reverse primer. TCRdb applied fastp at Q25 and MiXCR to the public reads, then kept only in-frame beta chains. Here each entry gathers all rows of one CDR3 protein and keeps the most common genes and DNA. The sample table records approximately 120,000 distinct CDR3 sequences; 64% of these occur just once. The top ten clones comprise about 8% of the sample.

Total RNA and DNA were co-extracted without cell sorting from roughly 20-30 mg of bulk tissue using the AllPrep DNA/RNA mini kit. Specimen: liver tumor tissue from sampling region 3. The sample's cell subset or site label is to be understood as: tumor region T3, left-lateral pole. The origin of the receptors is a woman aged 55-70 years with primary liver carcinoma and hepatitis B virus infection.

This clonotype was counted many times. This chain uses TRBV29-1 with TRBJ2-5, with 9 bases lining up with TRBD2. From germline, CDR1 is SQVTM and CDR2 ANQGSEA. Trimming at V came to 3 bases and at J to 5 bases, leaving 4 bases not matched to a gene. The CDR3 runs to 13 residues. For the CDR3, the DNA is TGCAGCGTTGATTCGGCGGGAGGGGAGACCCAGTACTTC. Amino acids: CSVDSAGGETQYF.

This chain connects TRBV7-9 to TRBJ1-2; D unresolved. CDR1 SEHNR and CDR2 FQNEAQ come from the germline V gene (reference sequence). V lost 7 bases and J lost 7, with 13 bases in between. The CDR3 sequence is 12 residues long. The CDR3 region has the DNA TGTGCCAGCACCCCCCCGATGGGTGGCTACACCTTC. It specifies CASTPPMGGYTF.

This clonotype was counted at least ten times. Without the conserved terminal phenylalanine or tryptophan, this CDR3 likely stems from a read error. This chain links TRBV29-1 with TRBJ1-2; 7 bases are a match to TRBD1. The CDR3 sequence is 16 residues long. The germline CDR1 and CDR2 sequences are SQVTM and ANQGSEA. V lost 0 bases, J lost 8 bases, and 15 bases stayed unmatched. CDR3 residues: CSVEDQGGRSRGGYTS. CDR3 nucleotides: TGCAGCGTTGAAGATCAGGGGGGTCGGTCGAGAGGCGGCTACACCTCC.

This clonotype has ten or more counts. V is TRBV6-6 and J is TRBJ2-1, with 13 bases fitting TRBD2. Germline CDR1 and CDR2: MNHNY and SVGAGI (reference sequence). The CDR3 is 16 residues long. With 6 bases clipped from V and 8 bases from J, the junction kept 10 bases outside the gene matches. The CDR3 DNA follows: TGTGCCAGCAGCCCCAGACTAGCGGGAGGAGGCCATGAGCAGTTCTTC. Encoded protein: CASSPRLAGGGHEQFF.

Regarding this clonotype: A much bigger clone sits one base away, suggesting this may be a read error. For the CDR3, the DNA is TGTGCCAGCAGCTTTTCGGGCAGGGCCGGCGCTGAAGCTTTCTTT. Translation gives CASSFSGRAGAEAFF. The rearrangement uses TRBV7-8 and TRBJ1-1; D possibly corresponds to TRBD1 (5 bases). This CDR3 region has 15 residues. V was cut by 3 bases and J by 6 bases, with 17 bases left in between. CDR1 SGHVS and CDR2 FQNEAQ come from the germline V gene.

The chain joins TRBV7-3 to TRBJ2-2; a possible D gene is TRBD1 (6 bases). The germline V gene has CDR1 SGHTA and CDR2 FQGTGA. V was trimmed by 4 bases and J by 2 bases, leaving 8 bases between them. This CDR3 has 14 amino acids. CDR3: CASSSGQNTGELFF. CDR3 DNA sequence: TGTGCCAGCAGCTCGGGACAAAACACCGGGGAGCTGTTTTTT.

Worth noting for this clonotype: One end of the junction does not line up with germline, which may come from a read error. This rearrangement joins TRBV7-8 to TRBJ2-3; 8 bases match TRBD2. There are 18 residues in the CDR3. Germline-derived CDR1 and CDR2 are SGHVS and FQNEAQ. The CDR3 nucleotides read TGTGCCAGCAGCCCTTTCGCGGGAGGCCCATACGGCAGGAATACGCAGTATTTC. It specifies CASSPFAGGPYGRNTQYF.

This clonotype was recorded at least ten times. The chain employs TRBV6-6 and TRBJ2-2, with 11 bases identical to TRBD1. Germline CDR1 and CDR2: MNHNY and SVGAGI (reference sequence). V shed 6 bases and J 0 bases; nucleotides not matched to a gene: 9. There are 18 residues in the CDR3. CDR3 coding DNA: TGTGCCAGCAGAGAAGACATGGGACAGGGGGCGAACACCGGGGAGCTGTTTTTT. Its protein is CASREDMGQGANTGELFF.

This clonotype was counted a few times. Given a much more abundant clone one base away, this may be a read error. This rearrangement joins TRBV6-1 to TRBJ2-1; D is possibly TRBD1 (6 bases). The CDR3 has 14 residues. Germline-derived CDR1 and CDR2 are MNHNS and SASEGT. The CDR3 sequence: CVSSEAGTRDEQFF. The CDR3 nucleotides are TGTGTCAGCAGTGAAGCAGGGACACGCGATGAGCAGTTCTTC.